This is a list of T cell receptor beta chains from one sample in a study of OX40 agonist ivuxolimab in advanced cancers. Here immunoSEQ multiplex PCR was the method, and the copy in TCRdb shows in-frame clones only, minus some. The sample lists 75,000 to 95,000 clones, approximately 80% occurring once. The sequenced sample was CD4+ or CD8+ T cells sorted from blood, obtained in a trial of the OX40 agonist ivuxolimab. The receptors stem from an adult with an advanced solid tumor such as melanoma, head and neck, liver or kidney cancer. CDR3s include the opening cysteine and the closing phenylalanine or tryptophan. Fields, in order: V gene, J gene, clone size, D gene, CDR3 DNA, CDR3 protein. A D gene is named only where the DNA matches it firmly. Size is omitted from some rows. Given values are once, few, many or a class for expanded clones.

TRBV5-1,TRBJ1-4,-,-,TGCGCCAGCAGCTTGGTTTTACCGACCGAAAAACTGTTTTTT,CASSLVLPTEKLFF
TRBV5-1,TRBJ2-5,-,TRBD2,TGCGCCAGCAGCAGCGGTGGTAGCGGGGGTCAAGAGACCCAGTACTTC,CASSSGGSGGQETQYF
TRBV5-4,TRBJ2-1,-,TRBD1,TGTGCCAGCAGCTGGGGACAGGGGGCAGGTGAGCAGTTCTTC,CASSWGQGAGEQFF
TRBV11-1,TRBJ2-7,-,TRBD2,TGTGCCAGCAGCTTCACCGGGGGGGGATCCTACGAGCAGTACTTC,CASSFTGGGSYEQYF
TRBV19,TRBJ2-7,-,TRBD1,TGTGCCAGTAGTGCAGGGGGCTCCTACGAGCAGTACTTC,CASSAGGSYEQYF
TRBV18,TRBJ2-7,-,TRBD1,TGTGCCAGCTCACCCTCCGTGACAGGGTTGTGGCAGTACTTC,CASSPSVTGLWQYF
TRBV27,TRBJ2-7,once,-,TGTGCCAGCAGCCACCATTCCGGGTTGGGTGCGTCCTACGAGCAGTACTTC,CASSHHSGLGASYEQYF
TRBV11-2,TRBJ1-2,few,-,TGTGCCAGCAGCCCTGACGGAGCCTATGGCTACACCTTC,CASSPDGAYGYTF
TRBV6-1,TRBJ1-6,-,-,TGTGCCAGCACCCTCGACAGTTCTAATAATTCACCCCTCCACTTT,CASTLDSSNNSPLHF
TRBV2,TRBJ2-1,-,-,TGTGCCAGCCGGCTAGACTACAATGAGCAGTTCTTC,CASRLDYNEQFF
TRBV6-5,TRBJ2-7,-,TRBD1,TGTGCCAGCAGTTACTCTAGGACAGGGGGGTCCTACGAGCAGTACTTC,CASSYSRTGGSYEQYF
TRBV5-4,TRBJ2-1,once,-,TGTGCCAGCAGCTTGAGAGGGGGGGGTTACAATGAGCAGTTCTTC,CASSLRGGGYNEQFF
TRBV11-1,TRBJ2-5,-,TRBD1,TGTGCCAGCAGCGCGACAGGGGGCGCGGTCCGACAAGAGACCCAGTACTTC,CASSATGGAVRQETQYF
TRBV15,TRBJ1-5,-,TRBD1,TGTGCCACCAGCGGACAGGCCAATCAGCCCCAGCATTTT,CATSGQANQPQHF
TRBV7-8,TRBJ2-5,-,-,TGTGCCAGCAGCTTCAAGGAGTCAGGGAGGATGGAGACCCAGTACTTC,CASSFKESGRMETQYF
TRBV10-3,TRBJ2-7,-,-,TGTGCCATCAGATCGGACGGATCCTACGAGCAGTACTTC,CAIRSDGSYEQYF
TRBV30,TRBJ2-7,-,-,TGTGCCTGGAGTACGATGGGTGGGGAGCAGTACTTC,CAWSTMGGEQYF
TRBV7-2,TRBJ2-5,-,-,TGTGCCAGCAGCCCTCGGGTACGGGGGCTGCCAGAGACCCAGTACTTC,CASSPRVRGLPETQYF
TRBV12-5,TRBJ2-2,-,TRBD1,TGTGCTAGTGGTTTGCGGATCTCCGGATTACCACCAGGGGGCCTTAAGAGCACCGGGGAGCTGTTTTTT,CASGLRISGLPPGGLKSTGELFF
TRBV7-6,TRBJ2-3,-,-,TGTGCCAGCAGCTCCCCGTTAAGACAGAGCACAGATACGCAGTATTTT,CASSSPLRQSTDTQYF
TRBV29-1,TRBJ1-4,-,-,TGCAGCGTCAAGGGCCCCCCGGGACAAAGTAATGAAAAACTGTTTTTT,CSVKGPPGQSNEKLFF
TRBV5-1,TRBJ2-1,-,-,TGCGCCAGCAGCTTGCAGAGCTCCTACAATGAGCAGTTCTTC,CASSLQSSYNEQFF
TRBV7-2,TRBJ2-1,-,-,TGTGCCAGCAGCTTAAGTCGTCCCCAGGGTGAGCAGTTCTTC,CASSLSRPQGEQFF
TRBV5-6,TRBJ2-7,-,-,TGTGCCAGCAGCTTGGGTTCGGGCAGGAGCTCCTACGAGCAGTACTTC,CASSLGSGRSSYEQYF
TRBV6-5,TRBJ1-1,once,-,TGTGCCAGCAGTTACTCGCCAGGGAGGAGGAGCACTGAAGCTTTCTTT,CASSYSPGRRSTEAFF
TRBV20-1,TRBJ2-1,-,TRBD1,TGCAGTGGGGGGACAGCGACAGAGCAGTTCTTC,CSGGTATEQFF